The following is a T cell receptor beta chain sequence with its context. The sample comes from a study of T-cell reconstitution after alpha-beta-depleted transplantation in children. The TCRbeta library was prepared with unique molecular identifiers. MiXCR was run by TCRdb on the PCR reads, yielding one entry per CDR3 protein. The table lists over 550,000 distinct CDR3 sequences, roughly a tenth of them singletons, with less than 5% in the top ten. Trimming left V 7 bases short and J 4 bases short, with 11 bases between. The CDR3 totals 12 residues. Germline CDR1 reads SGHRS; CDR2 reads YFSETQ. This chain links TRBV5-1 with TRBJ2-5; unclear D gene. The sequencing here drew on PBMCs from the stem cell graft donor, taken from the stem cell graft. This sequence originates from a human donor who donated a stem cell graft to a child with acute myeloid leukemia. The chain's CDR3 is CASRLNGETQYF. CDR3 nucleotides: TGCGCCAGCCGCCTGAATGGAGAGACCCAGTACTTC.